The rows below give T cell receptor beta chains drawn from one sample of a study of blood T cell repertoires in COVID-19. Clones were sequenced by immunoSEQ multiplex PCR, and TCRdb holds only the in-frame ones, with some missing. Of around 200,000 clones in the sample, more than 70% are singletons; the top ten hold less than 8%. The sample taken for sequencing was PBMCs or T cells enriched from blood (not recorded which). These receptors originate from a woman in her forties with acute COVID-19. Each CDR3 is given with its conserved first and last residue. Each record gives: clone size, V gene, J gene, D gene, CDR3 DNA, CDR3 protein. A D gene is named only where the DNA matches it firmly. Some rows have no size entry. The others give once, few or many, or a class for an expanded clone.

size: NA; V: TRBV14; J: TRBJ1-2; D: TRBD1; DNA: TGTGCCAGCAGCCAAGAAATACAGGGGGTTAACACCTTC; CDR3: CASSQEIQGVNTF
size: NA; V: TRBV5-6; J: TRBJ2-2; D: NA; DNA: TGTGCCAGCAGCTTGTCGGGGGAGCTGTTTTTT; CDR3: CASSLSGELFF
size: NA; V: TRBV28; J: TRBJ2-7; D: TRBD1; DNA: TGTGCCAGCAGTTTCCTCGCAGGGGGCGGAAAAGGCGAGCAGTACTTC; CDR3: CASSFLAGGGKGEQYF
size: NA; V: TRBV5-1; J: TRBJ2-5; D: TRBD2; DNA: TGCGCCAGCAGCATGACTAGCGGGAGGGACCAAGAGACCCAGTACTTC; CDR3: CASSMTSGRDQETQYF
size: NA; V: TRBV5-8; J: TRBJ1-3; D: NA; DNA: TGTGCCAGCAGCGCAGGGGTTGGAAACACCATATATTTT; CDR3: CASSAGVGNTIYF
size: few; V: TRBV2; J: TRBJ2-7; D: NA; DNA: TGTGCCAGCAGTGACGGGACACGTCTTTACGAGCAGTACTTC; CDR3: CASSDGTRLYEQYF
size: NA; V: TRBV2; J: TRBJ1-2; D: NA; DNA: TGTGCCAGCAGCCTAGGGGGGGGAGGCAACTATGGCTACACCTTC; CDR3: CASSLGGGGNYGYTF
size: NA; V: TRBV5-6; J: TRBJ1-6; D: NA; DNA: TGTGCCAGCAGCCCGACAGGAGTTAATTCACCCCTCCACTTT; CDR3: CASSPTGVNSPLHF
size: NA; V: TRBV20-1; J: TRBJ2-1; D: NA; DNA: TGCAGTGCTAGTAAGCAGGGGACGGCCAATGAGCAGTTCTTC; CDR3: CSASKQGTANEQFF
size: NA; V: TRBV28; J: TRBJ2-7; D: NA; DNA: TGTGCCAGCAGTTTAGCGAGAAAAGAGCAGTACTTC; CDR3: CASSLARKEQYF
size: NA; V: TRBV7-6; J: TRBJ2-5; D: NA; DNA: TGTGCCAGCAGTTTTATGTGGGTAGCGGAGCAAGAGACCCAGTACTTC; CDR3: CASSFMWVAEQETQYF
size: NA; V: TRBV7-3; J: TRBJ2-7; D: NA; DNA: TGTGCCAGCAGCTTAGGTGGCGCGACCGGGTACGAGCAGTACTTC; CDR3: CASSLGGATGYEQYF
size: NA; V: TRBV10-3; J: TRBJ1-1; D: NA; DNA: TGTGCCATCAGTGAGTCGGGGCAGGGGAACACTGAAGCTTTCTTT; CDR3: CAISESGQGNTEAFF
size: NA; V: TRBV6-2/TRBV6-3; J: TRBJ2-3; D: NA; DNA: TGTGCCAGCAGCCGAGAAGACAAGTCCACAGATACGCAGTATTTT; CDR3: CASSREDKSTDTQYF